This paragraph covers one T cell receptor (beta chain) sequence. Its antigen is unknown. The record has no base qualities; no much larger clone is one base away. V is pruned by 6 bases and J by 7 bases, leaving 7 bases of the junction without a gene match. From the cysteine through the phenylalanine, the CDR3 covers 13 amino acids. The entry retains the CDR3 DNA only, 39 bases that are in frame from base 1. Looking up the germline V gene (reference sequence) yields CDR1 SGHNT and CDR2 YYREEE. This entry is derived from a study of blood T cell repertoires in COVID-19 (dated by TCRdb to between 2020 and 2021). Context from the whole study: Samples from collaborators originated in the United States, Italy and Spain and spanned both the acute and convalescent phases of COVID-19. A de-identified subject ID, COVID-19 status, age in years and sex were almost always included in the sample metadata. The prospective study material was composed of cDNA or gDNA derived from T cells, B-cell-depleted T cells, or PBMCs. The samples were drawn from the first 160 participants of the ongoing ImmuneRACE study and from 950 to 1,500 subjects provided by 6 global collaborators. The repertoires were released in a freely available public database intended as a resource for research on the immune response to SARS-CoV-2. Deeply sampled blood TCRbeta repertoires from subjects exposed to, actively infected with, or recovered from COVID-19 were included in the dataset. Where available, HLA class I and class II types were taken from metadata supplied by the sample provider and were not determined by assay-based typing. The full study reports these points: Clinical and demographic metadata were provided uncurated, with the amount varying by source and participant.

One collaborating source in Seattle enrolled patients during active infection and followed them longitudinally through the course of disease. Whole blood was collected in K2EDTA tubes by collaborating institutions according to the institutions' own protocols. For TCRbeta analysis, collaborators shipped samples as frozen whole blood, isolated PBMCs, or DNA extracted from either of those sample types. TCRbeta CDR3 regions were amplified from genomic DNA by means of the immunoSEQ Assay, a bias-controlled multiplex PCR. In the paper's pipeline: Nucleated cell counts per sample were estimated from amplification of reference gene primers within the assay. Sequence reads were collapsed and filtered to measure the absolute abundance of every unique TCRbeta CDR3 rearrangement. For each sample, productive Simpson clonality was calculated as the square root of Simpson's diversity index over productive rearrangements. The table was pulled from immuneACCESS by TCRdb, which kept in-frame rearrangements only. Such tables lose some clones; where checked, under half of the loss comes from unresolved V genes, and the rest has no known cause. The V and J calls and clone size come from that table; D and trimming were worked out from the DNA. This sample has almost 200,000 clones in its table, and 70% to 80% of those were observed once. The ten largest make up roughly 5.7% of the sample.

The rearranged chain carries TRBV5-4 and TRBJ2-1; 7 bases in the middle match TRBD2. The receptor was isolated from a woman aged 40 to 50 with COVID-19, enrolled during active disease. Input material: peripheral blood. The base sequence is TGTGCCAGCATCCACGTCGGGGGGAATGAGCAGTTCTTC. Translation gives CASIHVGGNEQFF.